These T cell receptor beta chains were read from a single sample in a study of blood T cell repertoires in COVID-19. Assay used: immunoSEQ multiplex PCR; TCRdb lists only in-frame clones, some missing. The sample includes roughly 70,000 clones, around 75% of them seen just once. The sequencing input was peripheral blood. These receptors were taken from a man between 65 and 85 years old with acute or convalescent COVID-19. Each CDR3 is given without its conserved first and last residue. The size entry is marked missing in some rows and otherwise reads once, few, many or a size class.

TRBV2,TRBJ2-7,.,ASTLDRGVSYEQY
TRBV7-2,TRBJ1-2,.,ASSLGGGEYGYT
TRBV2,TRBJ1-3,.,ASSPLYSGNTIY
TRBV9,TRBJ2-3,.,ASSVAASGRSTDTQY
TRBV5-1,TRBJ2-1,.,ASSLGGTGYNEQF
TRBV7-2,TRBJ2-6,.,ASSAWTDNVLT
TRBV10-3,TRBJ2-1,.,AINPGQEYNEQF
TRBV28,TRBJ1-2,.,ASSLGQGVYGYT
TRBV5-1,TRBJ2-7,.,ASSSLTSGTYEQY
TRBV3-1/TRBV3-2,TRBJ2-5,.,ASSQGGLAGGRETQY
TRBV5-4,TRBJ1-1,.,ASSKGVNTEAF
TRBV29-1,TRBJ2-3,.,SGGGGATDTQY
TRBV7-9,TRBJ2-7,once,ASSLAISYEQY
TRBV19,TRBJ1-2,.,ASSSAPGQGARGYT
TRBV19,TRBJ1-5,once,ASSVDRAWPPGQPQH
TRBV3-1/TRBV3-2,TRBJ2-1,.,ASSQDLAQGMYNEQF
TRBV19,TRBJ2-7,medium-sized,ASSPASEREQY
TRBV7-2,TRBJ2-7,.,ASSPEGLAVYEQY
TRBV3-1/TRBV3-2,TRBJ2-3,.,ASQTTPQAQY
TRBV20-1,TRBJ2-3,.,SASFTSTDTQY
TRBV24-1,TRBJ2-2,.,ATSDSVRGQAGELF
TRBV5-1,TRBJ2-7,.,ASSLEWSEQY
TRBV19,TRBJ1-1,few,ASSISDTEAF
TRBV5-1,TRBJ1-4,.,ASTPGTGGEKLF
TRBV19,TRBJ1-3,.,ASSIPNRGNTIY
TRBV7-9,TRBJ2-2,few,ASSKGLAGGQISVNTGELF
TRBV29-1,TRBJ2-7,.,SVARGPYEQY
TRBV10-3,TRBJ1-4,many,AIRETGVGEKLF
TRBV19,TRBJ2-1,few,ASSILGVTVAGVNEQF